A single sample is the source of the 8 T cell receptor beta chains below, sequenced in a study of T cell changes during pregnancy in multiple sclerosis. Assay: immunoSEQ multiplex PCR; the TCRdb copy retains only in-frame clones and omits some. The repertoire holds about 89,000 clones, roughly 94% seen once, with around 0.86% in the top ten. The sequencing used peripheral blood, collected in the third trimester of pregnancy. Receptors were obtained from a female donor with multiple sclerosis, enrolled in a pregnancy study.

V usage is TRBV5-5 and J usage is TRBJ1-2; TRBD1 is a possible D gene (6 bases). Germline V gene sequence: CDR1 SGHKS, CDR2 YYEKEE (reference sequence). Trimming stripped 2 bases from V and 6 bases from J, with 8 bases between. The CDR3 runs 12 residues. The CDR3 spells CASSFNRDGYTF. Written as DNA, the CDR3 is TGTGCCAGCAGCTTTAACAGGGATGGCTACACCTTC.

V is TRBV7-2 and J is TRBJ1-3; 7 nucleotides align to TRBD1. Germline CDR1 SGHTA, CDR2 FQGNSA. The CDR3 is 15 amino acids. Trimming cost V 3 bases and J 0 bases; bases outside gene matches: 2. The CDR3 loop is CASSFGTASGNTIYF. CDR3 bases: TGTGCCAGCAGCTTCGGGACAGCCTCTGGAAACACCATATATTTT.

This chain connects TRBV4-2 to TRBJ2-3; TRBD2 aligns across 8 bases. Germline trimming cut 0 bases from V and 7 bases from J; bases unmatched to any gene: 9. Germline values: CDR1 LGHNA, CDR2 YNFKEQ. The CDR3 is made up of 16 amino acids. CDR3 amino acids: CASSQDLTGGVNTQYF. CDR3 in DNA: TGTGCCAGCAGCCAAGATCTAACGGGAGGGGTGAATACGCAGTATTTT.

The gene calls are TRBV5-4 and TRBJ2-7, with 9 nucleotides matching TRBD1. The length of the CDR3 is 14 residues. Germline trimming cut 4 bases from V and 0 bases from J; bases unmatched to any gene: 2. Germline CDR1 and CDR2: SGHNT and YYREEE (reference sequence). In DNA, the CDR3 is TGTGCCAGCAGCCCGGGACAGGGCTCCTACGAGCAGTACTTC. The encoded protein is CASSPGQGSYEQYF.

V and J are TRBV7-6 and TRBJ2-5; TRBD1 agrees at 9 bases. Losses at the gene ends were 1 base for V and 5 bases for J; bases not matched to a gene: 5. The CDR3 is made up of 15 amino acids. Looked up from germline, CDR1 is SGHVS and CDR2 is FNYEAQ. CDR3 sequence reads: CASSLGTGESETQYF. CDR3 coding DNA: TGTGCCAGCAGCTTAGGGACAGGGGAGAGCGAGACCCAGTACTTC.

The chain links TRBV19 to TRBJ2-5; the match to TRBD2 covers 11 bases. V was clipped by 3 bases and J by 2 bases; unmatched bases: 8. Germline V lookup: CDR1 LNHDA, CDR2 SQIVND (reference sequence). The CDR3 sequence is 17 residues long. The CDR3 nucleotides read TGTGCCAGTAGTATCGGTCCTAGCGGGAGGCCTCAAGAGACCCAGTACTTC. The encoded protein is CASSIGPSGRPQETQYF.

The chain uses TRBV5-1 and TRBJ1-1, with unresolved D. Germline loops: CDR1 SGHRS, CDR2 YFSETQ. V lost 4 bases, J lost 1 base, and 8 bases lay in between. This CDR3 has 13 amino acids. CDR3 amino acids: CASSSRGNTEAFF. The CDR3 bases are TGCGCCAGCAGCAGTCGGGGGAACACTGAAGCTTTCTTT.

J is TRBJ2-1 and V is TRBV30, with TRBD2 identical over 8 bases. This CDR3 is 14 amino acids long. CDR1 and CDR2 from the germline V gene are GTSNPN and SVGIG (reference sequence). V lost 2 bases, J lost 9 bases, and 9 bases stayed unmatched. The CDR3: CAWSLSGISGEQFF. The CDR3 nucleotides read TGTGCCTGGAGTCTTAGCGGGATTAGTGGTGAGCAGTTCTTC.